This T cell receptor beta chain stems from a study of OX40 agonist ivuxolimab in advanced cancers. Anyone with autoimmune disease history or systemic immunosuppression was excluded. Repertoires were generated with immunoSEQ multiplex PCR, while TCRdb's copy carries only in-frame clones and drops some. The sample has approximately 69,000 clones, about four fifths seen once; the top ten hold about 7.4%. The specimen was CD4+ or CD8+ T cells sorted from blood, collected in a trial of the OX40 agonist ivuxolimab. This sequence originates from an adult with an advanced solid tumor such as melanoma, head and neck, liver or kidney cancer.

CDR3 residues: CASSIPGTGGEAFF. The DNA for the CDR3 is TGTGCCAGCAGCATACCGGGGACAGGGGGTGAAGCTTTCTTT. V usage is TRBV11-2 and J usage is TRBJ1-1; 11 nucleotides match TRBD1. The CDR3 runs 14 residues. Losses at the gene ends were 5 bases for V and 7 bases for J; bases not matched to a gene: 6. The germline V gene encodes CDR1 SGHAT and CDR2 FQNNGV.